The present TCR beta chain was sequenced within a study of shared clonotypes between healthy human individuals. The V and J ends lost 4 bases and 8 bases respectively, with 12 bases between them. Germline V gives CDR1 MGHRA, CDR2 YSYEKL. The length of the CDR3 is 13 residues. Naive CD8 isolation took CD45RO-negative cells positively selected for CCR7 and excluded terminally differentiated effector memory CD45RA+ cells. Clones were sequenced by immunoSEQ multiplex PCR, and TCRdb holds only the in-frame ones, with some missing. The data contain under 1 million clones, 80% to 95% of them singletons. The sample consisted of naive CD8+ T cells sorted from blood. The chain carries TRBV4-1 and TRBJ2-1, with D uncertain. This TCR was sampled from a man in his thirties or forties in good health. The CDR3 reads CASSRPFVDEQFF. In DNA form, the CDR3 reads TGCGCCAGCAGCCGACCTTTTGTGGATGAGCAGTTCTTC.